This T cell receptor (beta chain) was recovered during a study of metastatic and nonmetastatic thyroid tumors. Germline CDR1 MDHEN, CDR2 SYDVKM. The CDR3 has 13 amino acids. The V end was cut by 3 bases, the J end by 3 bases, with 8 bases between. The sample holds many counts of this clone. Not a single patient had been given any form of treatment at any point before undergoing thyroid surgery. From the PCR reads, TCRdb re-called clones with MiXCR. The sample includes roughly 58,000 clones, about 4% of them seen just once. The clonotype originates from a female donor with papillary thyroid cancer or a benign thyroid nodule (not recorded which). Some clones in this sample may be carry-over from other donors' samples. Sequencing input: blood. The rearrangement links TRBV28 to TRBJ1-1; D gene unclear. The CDR3, as DNA: TGTGCCAGCAGTTTTGAGCAGGACACTGAAGCTTTCTTT. Translation: CASSFEQDTEAFF. Variable domain in full (rest from reference TRBV28 and TRBJ1-1): DVKVTQSSRYLVKRTGEKVFLECVQDMDHENMFWYRQDPGLGLRLIYFSYDVKMKEKGDIPEGYSVSREKKERFSLILESASTNQTSMYLCASSFEQDTEAFFGQGTRLTVV.